This T cell receptor beta chain was identified during a study of blood T cell repertoires in COVID-19. Study context: The United States, Italy and Spain supplied acute and convalescent COVID-19 samples. Sample material is recorded as cDNA or gDNA derived from T cells, B-cell-depleted T cells, or PBMCs.

Ages ranged from about 18 to 89 years, with residence in about 23 US areas. Source study methods: Researchers report that nucleated cell counts were estimated from reference gene primer amplification. Generated by immunoSEQ multiplex PCR, the TCRdb table keeps only in-frame clones and is missing some. The DNA gave D and trimming, while V, J and clone size come from that table. Among about 180,000 clones listed, 75% to 90% were seen once. Sequenced sample: PBMCs or T cells enriched from blood (not recorded which). The TCR originated in a man between 35 and 55 years old who had recovered from COVID-19.

The CDR3 is CASRDSASTDTQYF. As DNA, the CDR3 is TGTGCCAGCAGGGACAGCGCTAGCACAGATACGCAGTATTTT. V is TRBV2 and J is TRBJ2-3; a possible D gene is TRBD1 (6 bases). The CDR3 length is 14 residues. From germline, CDR1 is SNHLY and CDR2 FYNNEI. Trimming pared 6 bases from V and 0 bases from J, leaving 10 bases between.